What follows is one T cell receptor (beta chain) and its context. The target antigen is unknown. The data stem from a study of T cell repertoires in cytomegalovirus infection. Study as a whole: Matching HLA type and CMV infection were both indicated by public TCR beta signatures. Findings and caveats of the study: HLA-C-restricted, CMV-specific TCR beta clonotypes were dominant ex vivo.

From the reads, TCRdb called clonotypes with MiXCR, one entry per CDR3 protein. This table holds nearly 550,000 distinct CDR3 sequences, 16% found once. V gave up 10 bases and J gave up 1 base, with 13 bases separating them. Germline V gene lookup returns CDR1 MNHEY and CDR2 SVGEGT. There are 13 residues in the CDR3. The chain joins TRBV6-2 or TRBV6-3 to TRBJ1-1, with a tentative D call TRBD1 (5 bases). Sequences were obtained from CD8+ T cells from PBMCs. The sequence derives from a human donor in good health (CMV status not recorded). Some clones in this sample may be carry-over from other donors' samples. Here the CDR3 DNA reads TGTGCCACCTTGCGACAGCAGAACACTGAAGCTTTCTTT. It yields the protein CATLRQQNTEAFF.